This T cell receptor (beta chain) was observed in a study of T cell repertoires in cytomegalovirus infection. Study at large: Signatures in public TCR beta sequences pointed to both CMV infection and matching HLA type.

TCRdb processed the reads anew with MiXCR; each CDR3 protein has one entry. The table includes 200,000 to 250,000 distinct CDR3 sequences, approximately 7% detected once. General study findings and limits: Of the TCR beta families, the public ones yielded a cumulative frequency that identified carriers of CMV plus the relevant HLA. There were HLA-C-restricted CMV-specific TCR beta clonotypes dominating the ex vivo response.

Germline values: CDR1 MGHRA, CDR2 YSYEKL. V shed 0 bases and J shed 2 bases, with 6 bases lying between them. The CDR3 runs 14 residues. Notes on this clonotype: The antigen is undetermined.

The chain has TRBV4-1 and TRBJ2-3, with D uncertain. The receptor was isolated from a human donor in good health (CMV status not recorded). Some clones in this sample may be carry-over from other donors' samples. The source material was PBMCs. CDR3 sequence reads: CASSQEGYTDTQYF. The CDR3 DNA reads TGCGCCAGCAGCCAAGAGGGATACACAGATACGCAGTATTTT.